Below, 15 T cell receptor beta chains from the same sample are listed, as sequenced in a study of T cells in women clearing cervical HPV infection listed by TCRdb under 2018. The library was obtained by the immunoSEQ multiplex PCR assay. The table comes from immuneACCESS by way of TCRdb, which keeps in-frame sequences with V and J called. Part of the clones is missing from these tables; in studies checked, under half for an unresolved V gene and the rest for unknown reasons. The sample's own table lists tens of thousands of clones. Of the sample, roughly 1.3% falls within the top ten clones. Sequencing was performed on blood buffy coat. The receptors were sampled from a woman between 18 and 75 years old with a cervical HPV16 infection that either progressed to CIN3+ or cleared (not recorded which).

Worth noting for this clone: The CDR3 end is not reached by the read, which stops 3 residues before it; the germline J gene fills it in. The genes are TRBV5-6 and TRBJ2-3, with TRBD1 identical over 11 bases. CDR1 is SGHDT and CDR2 is YYEEEE in the germline V gene. This CDR3 has 15 residues. V shed 6 bases and J 6 bases; nucleotides not matched to a gene: 9. The sequenced part of the CDR3 DNA is TGTGCCAGCACTAGGACAGGGGGCAGGGTGGATACG. Encoded protein: CASTRTGGRVDT. The complete CDR3 protein is CASTRTGGRVDTQYF.

To note about this clone: The read gets to within 3 residues of the CDR3 end, and the germline J gene fills in the rest. V and J are TRBV19 and TRBJ1-5; possibly TRBD1 for D (5 bases). Per germline, CDR1 LNHDA and CDR2 SQIVND (reference sequence). This CDR3 contains 15 residues. Between the trimmed V and J ends, which lost 5 bases and 1 base, there was a span of 12 bases. The chain's CDR3 is CASSSYQGSNQPQHF. The sequenced CDR3 bases are TGTGCCAGTAGTTCCTATCAGGGAAGCAATCAGCCC.

As for this clone: The CDR3 goes on 3 residues after the read ends, and that part is filled in from the germline J gene. The rearrangement uses TRBV2 and TRBJ1-1; 8 bases are shared with TRBD1. After removal of 5 bases from V and 4 bases from J, the junction contained 6 bases not matched to a gene. The CDR3 loop spans 14 amino acids. CDR1 is SNHLY and CDR2 is FYNNEI in the germline V gene. The CDR3 is CASSTGQGVTEAFF. The part of the CDR3 DNA that was read is TGTGCCAGCAGTACCGGACAGGGTGTCACTGAA.

CDR3 amino acids: CASMSGGAGGELFF. Partial CDR3 DNA: TGTGCCAGCATGAGCGGGGGGGCCGGCGGGGAG. This chain connects TRBV2 to TRBJ2-2, with 10 bases fitting TRBD2. Read coverage stops 3 residues before the CDR3 terminus; the germline J gene supplies the remainder. The CDR3 sequence is 14 residues long. CDR1 SNHLY and CDR2 FYNNEI come from the germline V gene. V shed 7 bases and J 7 bases; nucleotides not matched to a gene: 6.

With regard to this clone: The CDR3 extends 3 residues past the end of the read, so its final part is completed from the germline J gene. The J gene is TRBJ1-5, the V gene TRBV19, with 11 bases lining up with TRBD1. Germline V gene sequence: CDR1 LNHDA, CDR2 SQIVND (reference sequence). CDR3 length equals 13 residues. The trim removed 7 bases at V and 7 bases at J, leaving 3 bases unmatched. CDR3 residues: CASKDRGHQPQHF. The part of the CDR3 DNA that was read is TGTGCCAGTAAGGACAGGGGGCACCAGCCC.

Comments on this clone: The read gets to within 3 residues of the CDR3 end, and the germline J gene fills in the rest. This same CDR3 is encoded by further DNA sequences in the sample. The chain couples TRBV18 to TRBJ2-7; 10 bases align to TRBD1. After removal of 3 bases from V and 4 bases from J, the junction contained 6 bases not matched to a gene. Germline V CDR1 and CDR2: KGHSH, LQKENI. CDR3 length equals 15 residues. The part of the CDR3 DNA that was read is TGTGCCAGCTCACCGCAGAGGGGACAGGGGTACGAG. It yields the protein CASSPQRGQGYE. In full, the CDR3 is CASSPQRGQGYEQYF.

Points on this clone: The read ends 3 residues shy of where the CDR3 ends; the end is completed using the germline J gene. The V call is TRBV19, the J call TRBJ1-1; possibly TRBD1 for D (6 bases). The CDR3 runs 15 residues. From germline, CDR1 is LNHDA and CDR2 SQIVND (reference sequence). Trimming shortened V by 5 bases and J by 1 base, and 14 bases separated the two germline ends. The CDR3 DNA, read in part, is TGTGCCAGTAGTCTGACAGGAGCTCAGAACACTGAA. Its translation: CASSLTGAQNTE. The whole CDR3 reads CASSLTGAQNTEAFF.

To note about this clone: The DNA ends 3 residues before the CDR3 does, and the rest of the CDR3 is filled in from the germline J gene. V usage is TRBV30 and J usage is TRBJ2-7; no definite D call. V dropped 0 bases and J dropped 3 bases, with 6 bases sitting between them. This CDR3 is 12 amino acids long. Looked up from germline, CDR1 is GTSNPN and CDR2 is SVGIG (reference sequence). The sequenced part of the CDR3 DNA is TGTGCCTGGAGTGTATACAGCTACGAG. It yields the protein CAWSVYSYE. The whole CDR3 protein reads CAWSVYSYEQYF.

Note on this clone: The CDR3 extends 3 residues past the end of the read, so its final part is completed from the germline J gene. V is TRBV30 and J is TRBJ2-7; no clear D gene. Germline CDR1 GTSNPN, CDR2 SVGIG (reference sequence). The CDR3 contains 14 residues. Deletions cut 3 bases from V and 0 bases from J, with 12 bases between. The chain's CDR3 is CAWRNEAFSYEQYF. CDR3 DNA (partial): TGTGCCTGGAGGAACGAGGCTTTCTCCTACGAG.

With respect to this clone: The CDR3 end falls 3 residues outside the read, so it is completed with the germline J gene. The rearrangement joins TRBV2 to TRBJ2-3; 13 bases fit TRBD2. The germline V gene has CDR1 SNHLY and CDR2 FYNNEI. V was pared by 6 bases and J by 3 bases, with 3 bases of the junction left unmatched. This CDR3 is built from 15 residues. CDR3 bases read: TGTGCCAGCAGCCAACTAGCGGGAGGGACAGATACG. Translation: CASSQLAGGTDT. The full CDR3 is CASSQLAGGTDTQYF.

To note about this clone: From the germline J gene comes the end of the CDR3, since the read stops 3 residues before it. V is TRBV14 and J is TRBJ1-6; no definite D call. With 6 bases removed from V and 6 bases from J, the gap between germline ends came to 9 bases. This CDR3 contains 13 residues. Germline values: CDR1 SGHDN, CDR2 FVKESK. Partial CDR3 DNA: TGTGCCAGCAGTCGGGTCAGTAATTCACCC. It is translated as CASSRVSNSP. The whole CDR3 is CASSRVSNSPLHF.

On this clone itself: The read halts 3 residues ahead of the CDR3 end, with the missing end drawn from the germline J gene. The chain is built from TRBV29-1 and TRBJ2-2, with D maybe TRBD2 (6 bases). From germline, CDR1 is SQVTM and CDR2 ANQGSEA. CDR3 length: 14 residues. V gave up 6 bases and J gave up 5 bases, with 16 bases separating them. The CDR3 is CSVRGRDGTGELFF. Incomplete CDR3 DNA: TGCAGCGTCCGGGGGAGAGATGGGACCGGGGAG.

A word on this clone: The sequence runs out 3 residues before the end of the CDR3; the remainder is reconstructed from the germline J gene. The rearrangement links TRBV30 to TRBJ2-7; 7 positions agree with TRBD1. Trimming removed 2 bases from V and 4 bases from J; junction bases left unmatched: 5. Germline V gene data show CDR1 as GTSNPN and CDR2 as SVGIG (reference sequence). This CDR3 has 13 amino acids. CDR3 bases read: TGTGCCTGGAGTCGGGACAGAGCTTACGAG. Translating gives CAWSRDRAYE. The full CDR3 is CAWSRDRAYEQYF. The entire variable domain, with the rest obtained from reference TRBV30 and TRBJ2-7, is as follows: SQTIHQWPATLVQPVGSPLSLECTVEGTSNPNLYWYRQAAGRGLQLLFYSVGIGQISSEVPQNLSASRPQDRQFILSSKKLLLSDSGFYLCAWSRDRAYEQYFGPGTRLTVT.

In the case of this clone: The CDR3 goes on 3 residues after the read ends, and that part is filled in from the germline J gene. This sequence joins TRBV29-1 and TRBJ2-7, with 9 bases matching TRBD1. Unmatched junction bases numbered 1, after V lost 6 bases and J lost 1 base. This CDR3 comprises 12 residues. Germline V gene sequence: CDR1 SQVTM, CDR2 ANQGSEA. CDR3 bases read: TGCAGCGTGGGGACAGGGTCCTACGAG. Translating it yields CSVGTGSYE. The CDR3 in its entirety is CSVGTGSYEQYF.

Points on this clone: The CDR3 end lies 3 residues beyond the end of the read and is filled in from the germline J gene. The chain links TRBV5-1 to TRBJ2-2; possible D gene TRBD1, 6 bases. CDR3 length: 15 amino acids. Trimming took 6 bases from V and 3 from J, leaving 15 bases between them. Germline values: CDR1 SGHRS, CDR2 YFSETQ. CDR3 DNA (partial): TGCGCCAGCACTCAACAGGGACCAGACACCGGGGAG. As protein: CASTQQGPDTGE. The entire CDR3 sequence reads CASTQQGPDTGELFF.